These T cell receptor beta chains were read from a single sample in a study of T cell responses to AZD1222 COVID-19 vaccine. Sequencing used immunoSEQ multiplex PCR; TCRdb keeps in-frame clones, though not all of them. The profile covers about 140,000 clones, with 90% to 95% appearing a single time and roughly 3.5% taken by the ten largest. The material sequenced was peripheral blood, taken 28 days after the second AZD1222 dose. These TCRs come from an adult who received the AZD1222 COVID-19 vaccine. CDR3s include the opening cysteine and the closing phenylalanine or tryptophan. The D gene is left open where the match is weak. A row's size may be missing; if present it is once, few, many or a size class.

J gene	V gene	clone size	D gene	CDR3 DNA	CDR3 protein
TRBJ2-5	TRBV24-1	NA	NA	TGTGCCACCAGTGATAATGCTAGAGAGACCCAGTACTTC	CATSDNARETQYF
TRBJ1-4	TRBV3-1/TRBV3-2	NA	NA	TGTGCCAGCAGCCAATATACTCCCGGACGGCGGGGGCCAAATGAAAAACTGTTTTTT	CASSQYTPGRRGPNEKLFF
TRBJ2-1	TRBV9	NA	TRBD2	TGTGCCAGCAGCGTTAGGCTAGCGGGAGGGTTGGGTGAGCAGTTCTTC	CASSVRLAGGLGEQFF
TRBJ1-6	TRBV28	NA	NA	TGTGCCAGCGGGCAGACAAGCTCCTATAATTCACCCCTCCACTTT	CASGQTSSYNSPLHF
TRBJ1-2	TRBV19	once	NA	TGTGCCAGTAATCCGGGACAATCTAACTATGGCTACACCTTC	CASNPGQSNYGYTF
TRBJ2-3	TRBV3-1/TRBV3-2	NA	TRBD2	TGTGCCAGCAGACCGGCCCCGGGACTAGCGGGATTTTCAGATACGCAGTATTTT	CASRPAPGLAGFSDTQYF
TRBJ2-7	TRBV28	NA	NA	TGTGCCAGCAGTTTGGACTCTCCCAGGGGGCAGTACTTC	CASSLDSPRGQYF
TRBJ2-7	TRBV5-5	once	NA	TGTGCCAGCAGCTTGAAGCTACAGGGCATTGCCTACGAGCAGTACTTC	CASSLKLQGIAYEQYF
TRBJ1-4	TRBV27	NA	NA	TGTGCCAGCAAAAGGGGACACTATGAAAAACTGTTTTTT	CASKRGHYEKLFF
TRBJ2-7	TRBV28	NA	NA	TGTGCCAGCAGTTTAACGCCGGGAACTCCCTACGAGCAGTACTTC	CASSLTPGTPYEQYF
TRBJ2-2	TRBV10-3	NA	TRBD2	TGTGCCATCAGTGAGTCGACTAGCGGGATAAACACCGGGGAGCTGTTTTTT	CAISESTSGINTGELFF
TRBJ1-5	TRBV19	NA	TRBD1	TGTGCCAGTAGTAAAGACAGGGGGCGCACACAGGATCAGCCCCAGCATTTT	CASSKDRGRTQDQPQHF
TRBJ1-6	TRBV28	NA	NA	TGTGCCAGCAGGGGCACTCTTGGTTCACCCCTCCACTTT	CASRGTLGSPLHF
TRBJ1-6	TRBV19	NA	TRBD1	TGTGCCAGTAGTTCCGGGACAGGGGGCACCTATAATTCACCCCTCCACTTT	CASSSGTGGTYNSPLHF
TRBJ2-1	TRBV27	NA	TRBD2	TGTGCCAGCAGTTTTTCAGCGGGAGGGCTTTTCGGGGATGAGCAGTTCTTC	CASSFSAGGLFGDEQFF
TRBJ2-1	TRBV10-1	NA	TRBD2	TGCGCCAGCAGTGAGTGGGAGGGAGGGATCTCCTACAATGAGCAGTTCTTC	CASSEWEGGISYNEQFF
TRBJ2-2	TRBV28	NA	NA	TGTGCCAGCAGTTTCCAGGGAACTTTCGGAATCGGGGAGCTGTTTTTT	CASSFQGTFGIGELFF
TRBJ2-2	TRBV9	NA	NA	TGTGCCAGCAGCGTAGGGGAGGTTACCGGGGAGCTGTTTTTT	CASSVGEVTGELFF
TRBJ2-3	TRBV7-9	NA	TRBD1	TGTGCCAGCAGCGCGGACAGGGGGCCTGCGGACCCTAGCACAGATACGCAGTATTTT	CASSADRGPADPSTDTQYF
TRBJ2-6	TRBV3-1/TRBV3-2	NA	NA	TGTGCCAGCAGCCAAGTACAAGGGTCTGGGGCCAACGTCCTGACTTTC	CASSQVQGSGANVLTF
TRBJ2-1	TRBV7-9	NA	NA	TGTGCCAGCAGCGACAGACTAGTAAATGAGCAGTTCTTC	CASSDRLVNEQFF
TRBJ1-2	TRBV29-1	NA	TRBD1	TGCAGCGTTGAAGGGCAGGGGGTGGATGGCTACACCTTC	CSVEGQGVDGYTF
TRBJ2-5	TRBV5-8	NA	NA	TGTGCCAGCACCCGGCGGTCCCACGAGACCCAGTACTTC	CASTRRSHETQYF
TRBJ1-1	TRBV7-8	NA	NA	TGTGCCAGCAGCTTAGTGCAGGGGTACACTGAAGCTTTCTTT	CASSLVQGYTEAFF
TRBJ1-5	TRBV4-1	NA	NA	TGCGCCAGCAGCCAATCTTGGGGAGGTCAGCCCCAGCATTTT	CASSQSWGGQPQHF